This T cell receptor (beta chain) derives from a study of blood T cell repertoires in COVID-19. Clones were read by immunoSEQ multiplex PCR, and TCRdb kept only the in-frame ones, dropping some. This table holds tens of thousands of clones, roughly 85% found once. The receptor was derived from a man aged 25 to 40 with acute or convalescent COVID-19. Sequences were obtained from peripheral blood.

The CDR3 DNA reads TGTGCCAGCATCGGGGGAGAGACCCAGTACTTC. Encoded protein: CASIGGETQYF. The chain links TRBV25-1 to TRBJ2-5; the D gene is possibly TRBD2 (6 bases). CDR1 and CDR2 (germline): MGHDK, SYGVNS. The CDR3 contains 11 residues. V dropped 7 bases and J dropped 4 bases, with 7 bases sitting between them.